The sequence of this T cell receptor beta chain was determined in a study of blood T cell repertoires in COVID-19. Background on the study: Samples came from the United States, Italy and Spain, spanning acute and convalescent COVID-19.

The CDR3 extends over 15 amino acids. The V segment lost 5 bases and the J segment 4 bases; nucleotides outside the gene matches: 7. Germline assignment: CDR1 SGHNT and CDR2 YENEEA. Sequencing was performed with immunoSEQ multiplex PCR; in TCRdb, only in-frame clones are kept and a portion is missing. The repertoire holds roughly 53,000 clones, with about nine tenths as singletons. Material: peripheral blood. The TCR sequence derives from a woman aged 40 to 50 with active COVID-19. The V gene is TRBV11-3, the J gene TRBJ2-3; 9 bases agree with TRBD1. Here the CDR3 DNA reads TGTGCCAGCAGCCCCGGACAGGGGCTCGCAGATACGCAGTATTTT. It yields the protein CASSPGQGLADTQYF. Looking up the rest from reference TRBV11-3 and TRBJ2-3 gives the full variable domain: EAGVVQSPRYKIIEKKQPVAFWCNPISGHNTLYWYLQNLGQGPELLIRYENEEAVDDSQLPKDRFSAERLKGVDSTLKIQPAELGDSAVYLCASSPGQGLADTQYFGPGTRLTVL.